This entry lists 4 T cell receptor beta chains sequenced from one sample in a study of blood T cell repertoires in COVID-19. The protocol was immunoSEQ multiplex PCR, while the TCRdb copy is restricted to in-frame clones and leaves out a portion. The profile shows about 240,000 clones, approximately 86% of them singletons. Input material: PBMCs or T cells enriched from blood (not recorded which). The source is a middle-aged woman with acute COVID-19.

The V call is TRBV5-1, the J call TRBJ2-7; D is ambiguous. V was shortened by 0 bases and J by 3 bases, with 16 bases between the two germline ends. The CDR3 is 16 amino acids. The germline gives CDR1 SGHRS, CDR2 YFSETQ. The CDR3 DNA reads TGCGCCAGCAGCTTGGCCTCCCGGGTTAGTAGCTACGAGCAGTACTTC. Amino acid sequence: CASSLASRVSSYEQYF.

The chain recombines TRBV19 with TRBJ1-3, with D perhaps TRBD1 (5 bases). CDR1 and CDR2 (germline): LNHDA, SQIVND (reference sequence). The CDR3 is 16 residues long. Trimming took 2 bases from V and 4 from J, leaving 15 bases between them. As DNA, the CDR3 is TGTGCCAGTAGTATATCCCTCAGGGAATCAGGAAACACCATATATTTT. Translated: CASSISLRESGNTIYF.

This chain links TRBV30 with TRBJ2-1; D is ambiguous. Looked up from germline, CDR1 is GTSNPN and CDR2 is SVGIG (reference sequence). The CDR3 loop spans 11 amino acids. The V gene lost 0 bases and the J gene lost 10 bases, with 7 bases spanning the gap. CDR3 nucleotides: TGTGCCTGGAGTGTAACCAGGGAGCAGTTCTTC. It is translated as CAWSVTREQFF.

The rearrangement joins TRBV19 to TRBJ2-7; 8 bases fit TRBD2. In germline, CDR1 is LNHDA, CDR2 SQIVND (reference sequence). The junction had 3 bases not matched to a gene; V was cut back by 0 bases and J by 2 bases. This CDR3 is 15 amino acids long. The CDR3 sequence is CASSIEAGVAYEQYF. The CDR3 nucleotides read TGTGCCAGTAGTATAGAAGCGGGGGTAGCCTACGAGCAGTACTTC.